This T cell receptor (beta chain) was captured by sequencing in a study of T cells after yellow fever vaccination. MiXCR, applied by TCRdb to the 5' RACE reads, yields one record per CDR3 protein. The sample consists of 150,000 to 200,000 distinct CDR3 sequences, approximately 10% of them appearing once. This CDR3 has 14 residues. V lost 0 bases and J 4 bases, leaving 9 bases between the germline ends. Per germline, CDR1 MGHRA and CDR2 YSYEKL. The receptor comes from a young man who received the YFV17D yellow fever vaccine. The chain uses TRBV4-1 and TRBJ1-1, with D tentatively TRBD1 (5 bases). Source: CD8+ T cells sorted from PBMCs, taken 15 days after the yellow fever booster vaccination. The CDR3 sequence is CASSQDLGVTEAFF. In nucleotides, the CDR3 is TGCGCCAGCAGCCAAGATTTGGGGGTCACTGAAGCTTTCTTT.